These 20 T cell receptor beta chains were all obtained from the same sample, sequenced in a study of control samples from healthy donors and cancer patients. Here immunoSEQ multiplex PCR was the method, and the copy in TCRdb shows in-frame clones only, minus some. This sample has 98,000 or so clones, with about 88% found just once. Sequenced: blood. These receptor sequences come from a woman in her 70s in good health.

The chain joins TRBV6-5 to TRBJ1-2; 11 nucleotides line up with TRBD1. From germline, CDR1 is MNHEY and CDR2 SVGAGI. This CDR3 is 15 amino acids long. V lost 6 bases to trimming and J lost 3 bases; unmatched junction nucleotides: 6. CDR3 amino acids: CASSSWTGGDYGYTF. The CDR3 DNA is TGTGCCAGCAGCTCATGGACAGGGGGCGACTATGGCTACACCTTC.

V is TRBV19 and J is TRBJ1-2; 7 nucleotides agree with TRBD1. Per germline, CDR1 LNHDA and CDR2 SQIVND (reference sequence). Trimming at V came to 5 bases and at J to 7 bases, leaving 10 bases not matched to a gene. This CDR3 spans 14 amino acids. The CDR3 DNA reads TGTGCCAGTAGTGGGGGACAGCGGGAGTCTGGCTACACCTTC. It specifies CASSGGQRESGYTF.

The chain joins TRBV18 to TRBJ1-4, with 8 nucleotides matching TRBD1. Germline loops: CDR1 KGHSH, CDR2 LQKENI. V gave up 2 bases and J gave up 7 bases; unmatched junction bases: 9. This CDR3 contains 16 residues. The CDR3 loop is CASSPVPGQASEKLFF. The CDR3 nucleotides read TGTGCCAGCTCACCAGTCCCGGGACAGGCGTCTGAAAAACTGTTTTTT. Combining the CDR3 with reference TRBV18 and TRBJ1-4 gives the whole variable domain NAGVMQNPRHLVRRRGQEARLRCSPMKGHSHVYWYRQLPEEGLKFMVYLQKENIIDESGMPKERFSAEFPKEGPSILRIQQVVRGDSAAYFCASSPVPGQASEKLFFGSGTQLSVL.

This sequence joins TRBV5-1 and TRBJ1-6; D is uncertain. CDR3 size: 14 residues. Looked up from germline, CDR1 is SGHRS and CDR2 is YFSETQ. With 1 base removed from V and 6 bases from J, the gap between germline ends came to 8 bases. The CDR3 DNA reads as TGCGCCAGCAGCTTGAGGGCCGCTAATTCACCCCTCCACTTT. Amino acids: CASSLRAANSPLHF.

The chain couples TRBV5-1 to TRBJ1-1, with D possibly TRBD1 on 6 matching bases. This CDR3 region has 15 residues. V lost 0 bases and J lost 1, with 10 bases in between. CDR1 is SGHRS and CDR2 is YFSETQ in the germline V gene. The CDR3 here is CASSLGGTQNTEAFF. The CDR3 nucleotides read TGCGCCAGCAGCTTGGGGGGGACACAGAACACTGAAGCTTTCTTT.

The DNA for the CDR3 is TGTGCCAGCAGTTATTATAATGAAAAACTGTTTTTT. As protein: CASSYYNEKLFF. The chain links TRBV19 to TRBJ1-4; D is unresolved. Trimming took off 9 bases at V and 4 bases at J, with 9 bases between the two ends. The CDR3 has 12 residues. In germline, CDR1 is LNHDA, CDR2 SQIVND (reference sequence).

The genes are TRBV4-3 and TRBJ1-1; 7 nucleotides line up with TRBD1. CDR3 length equals 19 residues. CDR1 and CDR2 (germline): LGHNA, YSLEER. V was clipped by 3 bases and J by 1 base; unmatched bases: 17. The CDR3 DNA reads as TGCGCCAGCAGCCAGGGAGCTTTGACAGGGAGGGGAACGAACACTGAAGCTTTCTTT. Translated, it gives CASSQGALTGRGTNTEAFF.

This chain links TRBV7-3 with TRBJ2-7, with 11 bases matching TRBD1. The trim removed 5 bases at V and 5 bases at J, leaving 11 bases unmatched. There are 16 residues in the CDR3. Germline V gene sequence: CDR1 SGHTA, CDR2 FQGTGA. CDR3 residues: CASSPGRTGGLNEQYF. As DNA, the CDR3 is TGTGCCAGCAGCCCGGGCAGGACAGGGGGCTTAAACGAGCAGTACTTC.

V and J are TRBV6-2 or TRBV6-3 and TRBJ2-7, with 7 nucleotides matching TRBD2. The length of the CDR3 is 15 residues. The germline gives CDR1 MNHEY, CDR2 SVGEGT. Trimming removed 5 bases from V and 2 bases from J; junction bases left unmatched: 9. CDR3 in amino acids: CASSLTSYKPYEQYF. The CDR3 nucleotides are TGTGCCAGCAGTCTGACTAGCTATAAACCCTACGAGCAGTACTTC.

The chain has TRBV24-1 and TRBJ1-2; D is undetermined. This CDR3 spans 12 amino acids. Germline V lookup: CDR1 KGHDR, CDR2 SFDVKD. With 1 base removed from V and 5 bases from J, the gap between germline ends came to 4 bases. CDR3 amino acids: CATSDLMYGYTF. CDR3 coding DNA: TGTGCCACCAGTGATTTAATGTATGGCTACACCTTC.

This clone was observed many times. The V call is TRBV5-6, the J call TRBJ1-4; no definite D call. V lost 2 bases to trimming and J lost 0 bases, with 5 bases between them. The CDR3 runs 14 residues. Germline lookup yields CDR1 SGHDT and CDR2 YYEEEE. The CDR3 loop is CASSFIATNEKLFF. Written as DNA, the CDR3 is TGTGCCAGCAGCTTTATTGCAACTAATGAAAAACTGTTTTTT.

The J gene is TRBJ2-5, the V gene TRBV6-6; D gene uncertain. Germline lookup yields CDR1 MNHNY and CDR2 SVGAGI (reference sequence). CDR3 length: 15 amino acids. The V end lost 1 base, the J end lost 5 bases, and 14 bases lay between the germline ends. CDR3 nucleotide sequence: TGTGCCAGCAGTTACTTTAGCTCCCCCCCCGAGACCCAGTACTTC. Its protein product is CASSYFSSPPETQYF.

The chain employs TRBV5-4 and TRBJ1-6, with D possibly matching TRBD1 (5 bases). With 4 bases removed from V and 0 bases from J, the gap between germline ends came to 14 bases. The CDR3 is made up of 17 amino acids. The germline V gene encodes CDR1 SGHNT and CDR2 YYREEE (reference sequence). CDR3 residues: CASSRDPFSSYNSPLHF. CDR3 DNA: TGTGCCAGCAGCCGGGACCCGTTTAGCTCCTATAATTCACCCCTCCACTTT.

The chain carries TRBV3-1 (or the pseudogene TRBV3-2) and TRBJ1-1; 9 nucleotides align to TRBD1. The CDR3 is 15 residues long. Germline-derived CDR1 and CDR2 are LGHDT and YNNKEL (reference sequence). Losses at the gene ends were 0 bases for V and 7 bases for J; bases not matched to a gene: 6. CDR3 residues: CASSQDGRQGVEAFF. The CDR3 DNA reads as TGTGCCAGCAGCCAAGATGGGAGACAGGGGGTTGAAGCTTTCTTT.

The rearrangement joins TRBV6-5 to TRBJ2-3, with D possibly being TRBD1 or TRBD2 (5 bases each). With 8 bases removed from V and 5 bases from J, the gap between germline ends came to 14 bases. CDR1 is MNHEY and CDR2 is SVGAGI in the germline V gene. This CDR3 contains 13 residues. CDR3 sequence (DNA): TGTGCCAGCCGTTGGGGGTCGGGAGATACGCAGTATTTT. Amino acid sequence: CASRWGSGDTQYF.

V gene TRBV10-3 combines with J gene TRBJ2-3, with unresolved D. The germline V and J ends were trimmed by 0 bases and 2 bases, with 9 bases remaining between them. The CDR3 loop spans 15 amino acids. The germline gives CDR1 ENHRY, CDR2 SYGVKD. CDR3 protein: CAISESGTATDTQYF. The CDR3 bases are TGTGCCATCAGTGAGTCGGGAACCGCCACAGATACGCAGTATTTT.

This clone was found a few times. The chain is built from TRBV30 and TRBJ1-2; D gene uncertain. The CDR3 is 12 amino acids. Germline CDR1 GTSNPN, CDR2 SVGIG (reference sequence). V dropped 2 bases and J dropped 7 bases, with 11 bases sitting between them. DNA for the CDR3: TGTGCCTGGAGTTACGGGATGCGTGGCTACACCTTC. Amino acids: CAWSYGMRGYTF.

The chain has TRBV3-1 (or the pseudogene TRBV3-2) and TRBJ1-1; the D is unclear. The V gene's germline CDR1 is LGHDT and CDR2 YNNKEL (reference sequence). This CDR3 is 12 amino acids long. Between the trimmed V and J ends, which lost 1 base and 8 bases, there was a span of 8 bases. The CDR3: CASSQGGREAFF. The CDR3 coding sequence is TGTGCCAGCAGCCAAGGAGGCAGGGAAGCTTTCTTT.

The chain employs TRBV18 and TRBJ1-5; D call uncertain. Germline lookup yields CDR1 KGHSH and CDR2 LQKENI. This CDR3 is built from 14 residues. Between the trimmed V and J ends, which lost 3 bases and 5 bases, there was a span of 11 bases. DNA for the CDR3: TGTGCCAGCTCACCTTTGAGTACGGATCAGCCCCAGCATTTT. Encoded protein: CASSPLSTDQPQHF.

This sequence joins TRBV10-3 and TRBJ1-2, with a tentative D call TRBD1 (5 bases). The CDR3 is made up of 12 amino acids. Germline assignment: CDR1 ENHRY and CDR2 SYGVKD. The germline V and J ends were trimmed by 3 bases and 10 bases, with 12 bases remaining between them. CDR3 protein: CAISERGADYTF. DNA of the CDR3: TGTGCCATCAGTGAAAGGGGCGCGGACTACACCTTC.